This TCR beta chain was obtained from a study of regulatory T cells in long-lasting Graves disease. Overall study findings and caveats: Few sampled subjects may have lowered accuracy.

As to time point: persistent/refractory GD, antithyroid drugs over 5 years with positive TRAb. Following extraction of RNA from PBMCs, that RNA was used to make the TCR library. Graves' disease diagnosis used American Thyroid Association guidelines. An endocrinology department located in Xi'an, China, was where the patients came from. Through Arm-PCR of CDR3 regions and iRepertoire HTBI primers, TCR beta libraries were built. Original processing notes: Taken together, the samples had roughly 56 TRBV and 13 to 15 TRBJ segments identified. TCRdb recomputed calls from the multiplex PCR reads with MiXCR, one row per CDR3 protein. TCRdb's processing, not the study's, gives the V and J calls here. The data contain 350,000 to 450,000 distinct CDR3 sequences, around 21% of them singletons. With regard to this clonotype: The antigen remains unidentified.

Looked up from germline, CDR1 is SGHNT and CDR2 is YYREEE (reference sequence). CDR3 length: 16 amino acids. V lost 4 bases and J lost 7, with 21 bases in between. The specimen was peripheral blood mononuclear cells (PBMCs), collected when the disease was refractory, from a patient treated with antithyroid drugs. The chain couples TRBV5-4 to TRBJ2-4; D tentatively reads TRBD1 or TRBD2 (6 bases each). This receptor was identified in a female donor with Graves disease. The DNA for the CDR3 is TGTGCCAGCAGCCCCGGGGGTTCCGGAGGGGGGAACATTCAGTACTTC. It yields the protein CASSPGGSGGGNIQYF.